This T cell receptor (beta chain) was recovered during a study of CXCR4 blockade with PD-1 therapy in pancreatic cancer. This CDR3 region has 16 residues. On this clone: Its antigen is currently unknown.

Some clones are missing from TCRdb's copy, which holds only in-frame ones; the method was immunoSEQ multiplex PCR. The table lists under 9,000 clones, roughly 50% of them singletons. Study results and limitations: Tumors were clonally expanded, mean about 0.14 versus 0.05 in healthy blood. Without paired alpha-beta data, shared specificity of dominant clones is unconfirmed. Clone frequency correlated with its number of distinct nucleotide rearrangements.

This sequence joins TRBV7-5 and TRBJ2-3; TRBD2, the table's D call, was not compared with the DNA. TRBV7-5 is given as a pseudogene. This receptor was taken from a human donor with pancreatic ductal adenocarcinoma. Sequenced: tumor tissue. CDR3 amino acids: CASSSGLAGRSDTQYF. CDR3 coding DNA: TGTGCCAGCAGCTCGGGACTAGCGGGACGCTCAGATACGCAGTATTTT.